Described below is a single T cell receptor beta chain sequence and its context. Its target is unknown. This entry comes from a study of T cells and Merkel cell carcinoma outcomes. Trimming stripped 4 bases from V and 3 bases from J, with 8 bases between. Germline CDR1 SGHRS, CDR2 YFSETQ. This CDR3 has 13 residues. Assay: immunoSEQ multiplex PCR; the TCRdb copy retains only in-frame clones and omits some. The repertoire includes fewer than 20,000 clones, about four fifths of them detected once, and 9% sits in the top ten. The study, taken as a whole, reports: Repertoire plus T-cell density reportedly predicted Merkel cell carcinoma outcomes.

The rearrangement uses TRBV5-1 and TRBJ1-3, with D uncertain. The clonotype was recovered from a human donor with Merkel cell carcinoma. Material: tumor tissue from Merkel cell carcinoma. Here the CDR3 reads CASSMDGGNTIYF. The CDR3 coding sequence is TGCGCCAGCAGCATGGACGGTGGAAACACCATATATTTT.